The 12 T cell receptor beta chains in this list originate from one sample, sequenced in a study of OX40 agonist ivuxolimab in advanced cancers. Data came from immunoSEQ multiplex PCR; TCRdb stores just in-frame clones and leaves some out. The sample yields about 41,000 clones, more than 75% seen once. The sample here was CD4+ or CD8+ T cells sorted from blood, taken in a trial of the OX40 agonist ivuxolimab. The receptor source for this set is an adult with an advanced solid tumor such as melanoma, head and neck, liver or kidney cancer.

The chain is built from TRBV19 and TRBJ1-1; tentative D call: TRBD1 (6 bases). V lost 8 bases, J lost 1 base, and 20 bases lay in between. Germline CDR1 and CDR2: LNHDA and SQIVND (reference sequence). This CDR3 contains 16 residues. The CDR3 region has the DNA TGTGCCAGTGGAGGGCGACCAAGGGGGTCGAACACTGAAGCTTTCTTT. Its protein product is CASGGRPRGSNTEAFF.

This sequence joins TRBV29-1 and TRBJ2-2; 10 bases line up with TRBD2. This CDR3 region has 15 residues. V was clipped by 5 bases and J by 5 bases; unmatched bases: 8. The germline CDR1 and CDR2 sequences are SQVTM and ANQGSEA. CDR3 coding DNA: TGCAGCGTTTACTTAGCGGGGGGACGTACCGGGGAGCTGTTTTTT. It specifies CSVYLAGGRTGELFF.

The V call is TRBV27, the J call TRBJ1-2; perhaps TRBD1 as D (6 bases). CDR3 length: 12 residues. The V end was cut by 6 bases, the J end by 4 bases, with 9 bases between. From germline, CDR1 is MNHEY and CDR2 SMNVEV (reference sequence). The CDR3 protein is CASRTGSYGYTF. As DNA, the CDR3 is TGTGCCAGCAGAACAGGGAGCTATGGCTACACCTTC.

The CDR3 sequence is CASSGVRQETQYF. The CDR3, as DNA: TGTGCCAGCAGCGGAGTGAGACAAGAGACCCAGTACTTC. The chain uses TRBV7-2 and TRBJ2-5; D is uncertain. Germline CDR1 and CDR2: SGHTA and FQGNSA. V lost 5 bases to trimming and J lost 2 bases, with 9 bases between them. The CDR3 length is 13 residues.

The rearrangement uses TRBV5-1 and TRBJ2-3, with 7 bases fitting TRBD1. Germline CDR1 SGHRS, CDR2 YFSETQ. The CDR3 is 14 residues long. Trimming removed 4 bases from V and 1 base from J; junction bases left unmatched: 3. The CDR3 here is CASSTGTGTDTQYF. In DNA, the CDR3 is TGCGCCAGCAGCACAGGGACAGGCACAGATACGCAGTATTTT.

The chain links TRBV2 to TRBJ2-7; D remains unclear. The CDR3 runs to 15 residues. Germline V lookup: CDR1 SNHLY, CDR2 FYNNEI. The germline V and J ends were trimmed by 2 bases and 5 bases, with 16 bases remaining between them. CDR3 nucleotides: TGTGCCAGCAGTGAATGGACCGCAAATCTCAACGAGCAGTACTTC. Translating gives CASSEWTANLNEQYF.

The gene calls are TRBV6-5 and TRBJ2-7; 9 bases are shared with TRBD1. The CDR3 runs 15 residues. V gave up 0 bases and J gave up 6 bases; unmatched junction bases: 6. Germline CDR1 MNHEY, CDR2 SVGAGI. In DNA, the CDR3 is TGTGCCAGCAGTTACTCGGGACAGGGTTATGGCGAGCAGTACTTC. Translated, it gives CASSYSGQGYGEQYF.

V usage is TRBV7-2 and J usage is TRBJ2-5; D ambiguous. V was trimmed by 2 bases and J by 4 bases, leaving 5 bases between them. CDR1 is SGHTA, CDR2 FQGNSA, per germline. The CDR3 length is 12 residues. The CDR3 loop is CASSLLRETQYF. The CDR3 bases are TGTGCCAGCAGCTTACTTAGAGAGACCCAGTACTTC.

The table lists this clone with a few counts. CDR3: CASSLLSVGTEAFF. CDR3 nucleotides: TGCGCCAGCAGCTTGCTCTCAGTGGGCACTGAAGCTTTCTTT. The chain combines TRBV5-1 with TRBJ1-1; no firm D call. V was cut by 1 base and J by 4 bases, with 11 bases left in between. This CDR3 is built from 14 residues. CDR1 is SGHRS, CDR2 YFSETQ, per germline.

This chain connects TRBV7-9 to TRBJ1-1; 7 nucleotides line up with TRBD1. V dropped 1 base and J dropped 1; count of bases not matched to a gene: 6. Germline CDR1 is SEHNR and CDR2 is FQNEAQ (reference sequence). CDR3 length: 16 amino acids. CDR3 in DNA: TGTGCCAGCAGCTTAGGAGGATACAGGGGGAACACTGAAGCTTTCTTT. It yields the protein CASSLGGYRGNTEAFF.

The chain carries TRBV11-3 and TRBJ2-7, with 12 bases that match TRBD2. Trimming removed 1 base from V and 0 bases from J; junction bases left unmatched: 4. This CDR3 is built from 17 residues. In germline, CDR1 is SGHNT, CDR2 YENEEA. CDR3 in amino acids: CASSLGASGRASYEQYF. The CDR3 DNA reads TGTGCCAGCAGCTTAGGGGCTAGCGGGAGGGCCTCCTACGAGCAGTACTTC.

The chain links TRBV19 to TRBJ2-1, with D possibly matching TRBD2 (6 bases). Germline CDR1 is LNHDA and CDR2 is SQIVND (reference sequence). The V and J ends lost 6 bases and 9 bases respectively, with 12 bases between them. The CDR3 sequence is 12 residues long. The CDR3 is CASREGRSEQFF. The CDR3 DNA follows: TGTGCCAGTAGGGAGGGAAGAAGTGAGCAGTTCTTC.